This T cell receptor beta chain was profiled in a study of long-term antiretroviral therapy in people with HIV. Notes on the study in general: CDR3 lengths in HIV samples spanned a narrower range than controls. The study found that diversity rose after ART but stayed below transplant donor controls.

Details on this clone: Its target is unknown.

Samples were assayed with immunoSEQ v3.0 at survey level. Generated by immunoSEQ multiplex PCR, the TCRdb table keeps only in-frame clones and is missing some. Here the sample spans roughly 25,000 clones, around 84% being singletons. The germline V gene encodes CDR1 SGHDT and CDR2 YYEEEE. The CDR3 length is 11 residues. V dropped 4 bases and J dropped 7 bases, with 6 bases sitting between them. This clonotype was obtained from a man aged 35-49 years with HIV. This chain links TRBV5-6 with TRBJ2-1; D gene uncertain. Material: unsorted PBMCs, obtained 2.3 years after starting antiretroviral therapy. The CDR3 reads CASSLMNEQFF. For the CDR3, the DNA is TGTGCCAGCAGCCTTATGAATGAGCAGTTCTTC.